This T cell receptor beta chain was retrieved from a study of T cell responses to AZD1222 COVID-19 vaccine. About the study: The analysis combined second doses at about 4 or about 12 weeks. Whole-study results and caveats: Researchers took repertoire samples only after the peak T cell response had come. Reportedly, nearly half the spike-specific TCRs target unmutated variant regions. The study found vaccine-associated CD4 TCRs spanning spike, dominant at 160-218 and 743-854.

TCRdb keeps only in-frame clones here, not all; method: immunoSEQ multiplex PCR. The data show around 75,000 clones, with approximately 81% seen just once and 13% held by the top ten. The CDR3 is 15 amino acids. Looked up from germline, CDR1 is SGHVS and CDR2 is FQNEAQ. Between the trimmed V and J ends, which lost 2 bases and 1 base, there was a span of 9 bases. A remark on this clone: Its specificity is unknown.

The source material was peripheral blood, sampled on day 0 of AZD1222 vaccination. The sequence derives from an adult in good health. The genes are TRBV7-8 and TRBJ1-5; the D is unclear. The CDR3 here is CASSLIGRSNQPQHF. In DNA form, the CDR3 reads TGTGCCAGCAGCTTAATTGGGCGGAGCAATCAGCCCCAGCATTTT. The whole variable domain, remainder taken from reference TRBV7-8 and TRBJ1-5, is GAGVSQSPRYKVAKRGQDVALRCDPISGHVSLFWYQQALGQGPEFLTYFQNEAQLDKSGLPSDRFFAERPEGSVSTLKIQRTQQEDSAVYLCASSLIGRSNQPQHFGDGTRLSIL.